The table lists the clone carrying this TCR beta chain with a few counts. Its antigen is currently unknown. For the second PCR, which ran for about 6 to 11 cycles, a sample-barcoded 5' primer and a J-beta primer mix were used. Every sample gave at least 2.5 million paired-end reads containing CDR3. MiXCR was run by TCRdb on the 5' RACE reads, yielding one entry per CDR3 protein. The table lists 700,000 to 850,000 distinct CDR3 sequences, approximately 55% of them singletons, with roughly 40% in the top ten. This sample is drawn from a study of blood T cells in healthy people across ages. General study points: Strong correlation was found linking TCR beta diversity to naive T cell percentage.

Healthy Caucasian individuals from Russia aged roughly 6 to 100 were enrolled as donors. The CDR3 is 15 residues long. V lost 4 bases to trimming and J lost 6 bases; unmatched junction nucleotides: 9. Germline V gene sequence: CDR1 SGHTA, CDR2 FQGNSA. The chain recombines TRBV7-2 with TRBJ2-1, with 7 bases fitting TRBD2. This sequence was found in a man aged 80 or over in good health. Input material: blood. Written as DNA, the CDR3 is TGTGCCAGCAGCTCAGCTTGGGGAGGGGTCAATGAGCAGTTCTTC. Protein: CASSSAWGGVNEQFF.